A selection of T cell receptor beta chains follows, all from one sample in a study of blood T cell repertoires in COVID-19. Using immunoSEQ multiplex PCR, the repertoire was profiled, and TCRdb retains in-frame clones only, with some absent. The data contain some 80,000 clones, roughly 85% of them singletons. Sequenced input: peripheral blood. Source of these receptors: a woman aged 70-85 years with acute or convalescent COVID-19. CDR3s include the opening cysteine and the closing phenylalanine or tryptophan. A D gene is named only where the DNA matches it firmly. Clone size is not always given. Where it is, it says once, few, many or a class for expanded clones.

TRBV4-2	.	TRBJ1-2	.	CASSQDGGQYGYTF	TGTGCCAGCAGCCAAGATGGCGGACAGTATGGCTACACCTTC
TRBV4-1	.	TRBJ2-5	TRBD2	CASSQGRRLAGAPETQYF	TGCGCCAGCAGCCAGGGGAGAAGACTAGCGGGAGCCCCAGAGACCCAGTACTTC
TRBV10-3	.	TRBJ1-5	TRBD1	CAISGTGGQPQHF	TGTGCCATCAGCGGGACAGGGGGTCAGCCCCAGCATTTT
TRBV7-9	.	TRBJ2-5	.	CASSFWTTNLQETQYF	TGTGCCAGCAGCTTTTGGACTACGAACCTCCAAGAGACCCAGTACTTC
TRBV24-1	.	TRBJ2-6	.	CATSEGGGGLSGANVLTF	TGTGCCACCAGTGAAGGCGGGGGCGGCCTCTCTGGGGCCAACGTCCTGACTTTC
TRBV7-2	.	TRBJ2-3	TRBD2	CASSLVETSGTDTQYF	TGTGCCAGCAGCTTAGTGGAGACTAGCGGGACAGATACGCAGTATTTT
TRBV19	.	TRBJ2-1	TRBD2	CASSPTLAGVSNEQFF	TGTGCCAGTAGTCCTACCCTAGCGGGAGTGAGCAATGAGCAGTTCTTC
TRBV6-5	.	TRBJ2-7	TRBD2	CASMGGSLSYEQYF	TGTGCCAGCATGGGCGGGAGTCTCTCCTACGAGCAGTACTTC
TRBV20-1	few	TRBJ2-4	TRBD2	CSASLAALNIQYF	TGCAGTGCTAGTCTAGCGGCCTTAAACATTCAGTACTTC
TRBV19	.	TRBJ2-7	.	CATSGVPTSEQYF	TGTGCCACCTCCGGGGTCCCTACGAGTGAGCAGTACTTC
TRBV6-4	.	TRBJ1-5	.	CASTDSANQPQHF	TGTGCCAGCACCGACAGTGCCAATCAGCCCCAGCATTTT
TRBV12-5	.	TRBJ1-5	TRBD1	CASGFVRQGIYSNQPQHF	TGTGCTAGTGGTTTCGTACGACAGGGGATTTATAGCAATCAGCCCCAGCATTTT
TRBV7-9	.	TRBJ2-3	TRBD2	CASSSGTSGSSTDTQYF	TGTGCCAGCAGCTCCGGGACTAGCGGGAGTAGCACAGATACGCAGTATTTT
TRBV7-9	.	TRBJ1-1	TRBD1	CASSPRGQGMNTEAFF	TGTGCCAGCAGCCCCCGAGGACAGGGCATGAACACTGAAGCTTTCTTT
TRBV9	once	TRBJ2-7	.	CASSLRGTSYEQYF	TGTGCCAGCAGCTTGAGGGGGACCTCCTACGAGCAGTACTTC
TRBV11-2	.	TRBJ2-7	.	CASSFLPRTWEQYF	TGTGCCAGCAGCTTTCTGCCCCGGACTTGGGAGCAGTACTTC
TRBV19	.	TRBJ1-5	TRBD1	CASSIERGLQPQHF	TGTGCCAGTAGTATAGAGAGGGGGCTTCAGCCCCAGCATTTT
TRBV7-2	.	TRBJ1-5	.	CASSLGLVSNQPQHF	TGTGCCAGCAGCTTAGGTTTAGTCAGCAATCAGCCCCAGCATTTT
TRBV5-1	.	TRBJ2-1	TRBD2	CAGSSGLEGRDEQFF	TGCGCCGGATCTTCGGGACTAGAGGGGCGCGATGAGCAGTTCTTC
TRBV19	.	TRBJ2-5	.	CASSTGASETQYF	TGTGCCAGTAGTACAGGGGCATCCGAGACCCAGTACTTC
TRBV5-1	.	TRBJ1-2	.	CASSLLQVPYGYTF	TGCGCCAGCAGCTTACTACAGGTTCCCTATGGCTACACCTTC
TRBV5-4	.	TRBJ2-7	.	CASSSGQSSSYEQYF	TGTGCCAGCAGCTCAGGACAGTCGAGCTCCTACGAGCAGTACTTC
TRBV6-2/TRBV6-3	.	TRBJ2-7	TRBD2	CASSYSRLAGSYEQYF	TGTGCCAGCAGTTACTCGAGGCTAGCGGGATCCTACGAGCAGTACTTC
TRBV29-1	.	TRBJ2-1	.	CSGGESYNEQFF	TGCAGCGGGGGGGAGTCCTACAATGAGCAGTTCTTC
TRBV6-7	.	TRBJ1-2	.	CASSPDSKYGYTF	TGTGCCAGCAGCCCCGACAGTAAGTATGGCTACACCTTC
TRBV19	.	TRBJ1-5	.	CASSPSGVNQPQHF	TGTGCCAGTAGTCCCTCAGGGGTCAATCAGCCCCAGCATTTT
TRBV6-6	.	TRBJ2-1	.	CASSFGDLSYNEQFF	TGTGCCAGCAGTTTCGGGGACTTGTCCTACAATGAGCAGTTCTTC
TRBV5-4	.	TRBJ2-2	TRBD2	CASSPRTSGGGTGELFF	TGTGCCAGCAGCCCCAGGACTAGCGGCGGGGGCACCGGGGAGCTGTTTTTT
TRBV30	few	TRBJ1-2	.	CAWSAPSLATGSHGYTF	TGTGCCTGGAGTGCCCCAAGCCTGGCTACAGGGAGTCACGGCTACACCTTC
TRBV7-9	.	TRBJ2-1	.	CASSLASNSAEQFF	TGTGCCAGCAGCTTAGCCAGTAATAGCGCTGAGCAGTTCTTC
TRBV9	.	TRBJ1-1	.	CASSVQGPTEAFF	TGTGCCAGCAGCGTACAGGGGCCCACTGAAGCTTTCTTT
TRBV5-1	.	TRBJ1-2	.	CASSSDPTGGYGYTF	TGCGCCAGCAGCTCAGACCCTACGGGGGGCTATGGCTACACCTTC
TRBV6-2/TRBV6-3	.	TRBJ2-3	.	CASSYSGREGTDTQYF	TGTGCCAGCAGTTACTCAGGGCGGGAAGGCACAGATACGCAGTATTTT
TRBV5-1	.	TRBJ2-3	TRBD2	CASSLGSGSADTQYF	TGCGCCAGCAGCTTGGGAAGCGGGAGTGCAGATACGCAGTATTTT
TRBV5-4	.	TRBJ2-5	TRBD2	CASSPKASGPGETQYF	TGTGCCAGCAGCCCCAAAGCTAGCGGACCGGGAGAGACCCAGTACTTC
TRBV18	.	TRBJ1-1	.	CASSPGSVTEAFF	TGTGCCAGCTCCCCGGGGTCGGTGACTGAAGCTTTCTTT
TRBV4-1	.	TRBJ2-1	TRBD2	CASSQVIAGVLDEQFF	TGCGCCAGCAGCCAAGTTATAGCGGGAGTTCTCGATGAGCAGTTCTTC
TRBV3-1/TRBV3-2	.	TRBJ1-4	.	CASSYRLSTNEKLFF	TGTGCCAGCAGCTACAGGTTGTCGACTAATGAAAAACTGTTTTTT
TRBV5-4	.	TRBJ1-6	TRBD1	CASSPRGTEDSPLHF	TGTGCCAGCAGCCCGAGGGGGACAGAGGATTCACCCCTCCACTTT
TRBV28	.	TRBJ2-2	.	CASRRRGPGELFF	TGTGCCAGCCGGCGCAGGGGACCCGGGGAGCTGTTTTTT
TRBV15	.	TRBJ2-7	TRBD2	CATSRDRLADEQYF	TGTGCCACCAGCAGAGATCGACTAGCGGACGAGCAGTACTTC
TRBV4-1	.	TRBJ1-2	TRBD1	CASSHSYRGSYGYTF	TGCGCCAGCAGCCATTCTTACAGGGGTTCCTATGGCTACACCTTC
TRBV6-5	once	TRBJ1-2	TRBD1	CASTRDSTNYGYTF	TGTGCCAGCACCCGGGACAGCACTAACTATGGCTACACCTTC
TRBV3-1/TRBV3-2	.	TRBJ2-5	.	CASSQDLAVQETQYF	TGTGCCAGCAGCCAAGATTTAGCGGTTCAAGAGACCCAGTACTTC
TRBV5-4	once	TRBJ2-5	.	CASSHSSLGRGETQYF	TGTGCCAGCAGCCACTCCTCCTTAGGCAGGGGAGAGACCCAGTACTTC
TRBV24-1	.	TRBJ1-5	TRBD1	CATSDDRGLAQHF	TGTGCCACCAGTGATGACAGGGGGCTAGCCCAGCATTTT
TRBV19	.	TRBJ1-1	.	CASSPVRNTEAFF	TGTGCCAGTAGCCCCGTGCGGAACACTGAAGCTTTCTTT
TRBV5-1	.	TRBJ2-2	.	CASSRGGANTGELFF	TGCGCCAGCAGCCGAGGGGGAGCGAACACCGGGGAGCTGTTTTTT
TRBV2	.	TRBJ1-6	.	CASSEAIHMGLNSPLHF	TGTGCCAGCAGTGAAGCAATTCACATGGGCCTCAATTCACCCCTCCACTTT
TRBV4-1	.	TRBJ2-5	TRBD1	CASSHAQGAKDQETQYF	TGCGCCAGCAGCCACGCTCAGGGGGCTAAGGACCAAGAGACCCAGTACTTC
TRBV5-1	.	TRBJ1-2	.	CASGGLGESGYTF	TGCGCCAGCGGAGGACTAGGGGAGAGCGGCTACACCTTC
TRBV30	.	TRBJ2-2	.	CAWSKIGASAGELFF	TGTGCCTGGAGTAAGATAGGGGCTAGTGCCGGGGAGCTGTTTTTT
TRBV3-1/TRBV3-2	.	TRBJ2-4	TRBD2	CASSRLAGGPETKNIQYF	TGTGCCAGCAGCCGACTAGCGGGAGGGCCAGAGACCAAAAACATTCAGTACTTC
TRBV18	.	TRBJ2-4	TRBD1	CASSLTTGASAKNIQYF	TGTGCCAGCTCACTAACGACAGGGGCCTCGGCCAAAAACATTCAGTACTTC
TRBV3-1/TRBV3-2	.	TRBJ1-4	.	CASSHLQAEKLFF	TGTGCCAGCAGCCATTTACAGGCGGAAAAACTGTTTTTT
TRBV19	few	TRBJ1-5	.	CASSLRRGNQPQHF	TGTGCCAGTAGTCTCCGGCGGGGCAATCAGCCCCAGCATTTT
TRBV5-8	.	TRBJ2-1	.	CASSSREFHYNEQFF	TGTGCCAGCAGCTCCCGGGAGTTTCACTACAATGAGCAGTTCTTC
TRBV20-1	.	TRBJ2-1	.	CSASPLEVKFF	TGCAGTGCTAGCCCCTTGGAGGTCAAGTTCTTC